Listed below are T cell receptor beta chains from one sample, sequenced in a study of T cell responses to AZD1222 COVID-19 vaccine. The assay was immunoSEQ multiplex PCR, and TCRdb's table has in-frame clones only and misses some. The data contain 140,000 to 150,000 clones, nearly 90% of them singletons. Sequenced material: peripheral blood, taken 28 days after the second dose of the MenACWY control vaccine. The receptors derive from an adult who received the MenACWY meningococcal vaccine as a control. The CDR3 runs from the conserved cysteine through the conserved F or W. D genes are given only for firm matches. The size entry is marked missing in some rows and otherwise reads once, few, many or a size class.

CASSGAGTSRHNEQFF | TGCGCCAGCAGCGGAGCCGGGACTAGCAGACACAATGAGCAGTTCTTC | TRBD2 | - | TRBJ2-1 | TRBV5-1
CASRRDPLGRGSYEQYF | TGCGCCAGCAGGAGAGACCCCCTGGGCAGGGGATCCTACGAGCAGTACTTC | - | - | TRBJ2-7 | TRBV5-1
CASSPYAQGPKGLGYGYTF | TGTGCCAGTAGTCCTTACGCTCAGGGGCCCAAAGGTTTGGGCTATGGCTACACCTTC | - | - | TRBJ1-2 | TRBV19
CASSSDRARQPQHF | TGTGCCAGCAGCTCGGACAGGGCGAGGCAGCCCCAGCATTTT | TRBD1 | many | TRBJ1-5 | TRBV6-5
CASSLFGGSNNEQFF | TGTGCCAGCAGCTTGTTTGGCGGGAGTAATAATGAGCAGTTCTTC | TRBD2 | - | TRBJ2-1 | TRBV5-6
CASSRLAGDTLEQYF | TGTGCCAGCAGCAGACTAGCGGGAGATACCCTCGAGCAGTACTTC | TRBD2 | - | TRBJ2-7 | TRBV11-3
CASSSRGMTGGYEQYF | TGTGCCAGCAGTTCCAGGGGGATGACAGGGGGCTACGAGCAGTACTTC | TRBD1 | few | TRBJ2-7 | TRBV6-2/TRBV6-3
CASSLDAEPQHF | TGTGCCAGCAGCTTAGATGCGGAGCCCCAGCATTTT | - | - | TRBJ1-5 | TRBV7-9
CAISESFDSNQPQHF | TGTGCCATCAGTGAGTCGTTTGATAGCAATCAGCCCCAGCATTTT | - | - | TRBJ1-5 | TRBV10-3
CASSQDMGGASGYTF | TGTGCCAGCAGCCAAGATATGGGCGGAGCCAGTGGCTACACCTTC | - | few | TRBJ1-2 | TRBV4-2
CASSTWEGQGYTGELFF | TGTGCCAGTAGTACATGGGAGGGGCAGGGGTACACCGGGGAGCTGTTTTTT | - | - | TRBJ2-2 | TRBV19
CASRPTQIDGQYF | TGTGCCAGCAGACCAACGCAGATCGACGGGCAGTACTTC | - | - | TRBJ2-7 | TRBV21-1
CASSDRVDQPQHF | TGTGCCAGTAGCGACAGGGTGGATCAGCCCCAGCATTTT | TRBD1 | - | TRBJ1-5 | TRBV19
CASSPGGYGYTF | TGTGCCAGCAGCCCCGGGGGTTATGGCTACACCTTC | - | - | TRBJ1-2 | TRBV5-4
CASSLSTSGSRLFF | TGTGCCAGCAGCTTATCAACTAGCGGGAGTCGTCTTTTCTTC | TRBD2 | - | TRBJ2-1 | TRBV11-1
CASRMVEGTEAFF | TGTGCCAGCAGGATGGTAGAGGGAACTGAAGCTTTCTTT | - | few | TRBJ1-1 | TRBV5-4
CAWSPDRGSEAFF | TGTGCCTGGAGTCCGGACAGAGGGTCTGAAGCTTTCTTT | - | - | TRBJ1-1 | TRBV30
CASSILGGGEQYF | TGTGCCAGTAGTATTTTGGGGGGAGGCGAGCAGTACTTC | - | - | TRBJ2-7 | TRBV19
CASSYSRTGYSNQPQHF | TGTGCCAGCAGTTACTCCCGGACAGGGTATAGCAATCAGCCCCAGCATTTT | TRBD1 | - | TRBJ1-5 | TRBV6-2/TRBV6-3
CASSQVLGFEQYF | TGCGCCAGCAGCCAAGTGCTGGGGTTCGAGCAGTACTTC | - | - | TRBJ2-7 | TRBV4-1
CASSSRDGNTGELFF | TGCGCCAGCAGCTCCCGGGACGGCAACACCGGGGAGCTGTTTTTT | - | - | TRBJ2-2 | TRBV5-1
CASSYRSPPYEQYF | TGTGCCAGCAGTTACCGTTCCCCACCTTACGAGCAGTACTTC | - | - | TRBJ2-7 | TRBV6-2/TRBV6-3
CASSPTAQDYGYTF | TGTGCCAGCAGCCCGACAGCCCAAGACTATGGCTACACCTTC | - | - | TRBJ1-2 | TRBV7-9
CASSQDYRTDTQYF | TGTGCCAGCAGCCAAGATTATCGCACAGATACGCAGTATTTT | - | - | TRBJ2-3 | TRBV4-2
CASSFSGAYGYTF | TGTGCCAGCAGCTTTTCAGGGGCCTATGGCTACACCTTC | - | few | TRBJ1-2 | TRBV7-2
CASSLSGTGAYGYTF | TGTGCCAGCAGTCTCTCAGGGACGGGGGCCTATGGCTACACCTTC | - | - | TRBJ1-2 | TRBV27